This T cell receptor beta chain was recovered during a study of blood T cell repertoires in COVID-19. Data came from immunoSEQ multiplex PCR; TCRdb stores just in-frame clones and leaves some out. The table has about 330,000 clones, around 90% seen once. Germline CDR1 is GTSNPN and CDR2 is SVGIG (reference sequence). Trimming removed 0 bases at V and 5 bases at J, with 11 bases between. This CDR3 spans 13 amino acids. J is TRBJ2-7 and V is TRBV30; a possible D gene is TRBD2 (6 bases). Specimen: peripheral blood. This clonotype was obtained from a man aged 18 to 35 who had recovered from COVID-19. The CDR3 region is CAWSVGTGDEQYF. Here the CDR3 DNA reads TGTGCCTGGAGTGTAGGGACGGGAGACGAGCAGTACTTC. Combining the CDR3 with reference TRBV30 and TRBJ2-7 gives the whole variable domain SQTIHQWPATLVQPVGSPLSLECTVEGTSNPNLYWYRQAAGRGLQLLFYSVGIGQISSEVPQNLSASRPQDRQFILSSKKLLLSDSGFYLCAWSVGTGDEQYFGPGTRLTVT.